Following are 17 T cell receptor beta chains from one sample sequenced in a study of control samples from healthy donors and cancer patients. This table comes from immunoSEQ multiplex PCR, and its TCRdb copy is limited to in-frame clones, with some not included. The repertoire holds tens of thousands of clones, with around 96% as singletons. The specimen was blood. All receptors derive from a woman aged 25 to 39 in good health.

This chain joins TRBV19 and TRBJ1-2; TRBD1 matches at 8 bases. The CDR3 sequence is 15 residues long. Germline V gene lookup returns CDR1 LNHDA and CDR2 SQIVND (reference sequence). Germline trimming cut 5 bases from V and 4 bases from J; bases unmatched to any gene: 9. In DNA form, the CDR3 reads TGTGCCAGTAGTGATGCCGGGACAGGCGTCTATGGCTACACCTTC. This encodes CASSDAGTGVYGYTF. The whole variable domain, filled in from reference TRBV19 and TRBJ1-2, reads DGGITQSPKYLFRKEGQNVTLSCEQNLNHDAMYWYRQDPGQGLRLIYYSQIVNDFQKGDIAEGYSVSREKKESFPLTVTSAQKNPTAFYLCASSDAGTGVYGYTFGSGTRLTVV.

The V call is TRBV11-2, the J call TRBJ2-1; D not certain. Germline lookup yields CDR1 SGHAT and CDR2 FQNNGV. This CDR3 spans 16 amino acids. V lost 5 bases and J 4 bases, leaving 18 bases between the germline ends. The CDR3 coding sequence is TGTGCCAGCAGCACAACTTTAGGGTACGCTTACAATGAGCAGTTCTTC. Translated, it gives CASSTTLGYAYNEQFF. Based on the CDR3 plus reference TRBV11-2 and TRBJ2-1, the full variable domain is EAGVAQSPRYKIIEKRQSVAFWCNPISGHATLYWYQQILGQGPKLLIQFQNNGVVDDSQLPKDRFSAERLKGVDSTLKIQPAKLEDSAVYLCASSTTLGYAYNEQFFGPGTRLTVL.

In DNA form, the CDR3 reads TGTGCCAGCAGCCAAGATCGAGGGGGTTATAGCACAGATACGCAGTATTTT. This sequence encodes CASSQDRGGYSTDTQYF. The chain links TRBV4-2 to TRBJ2-3, with a tentative D call TRBD1 (6 bases). V lost 0 bases to trimming and J lost 0 bases, with 13 bases between them. The germline gives CDR1 LGHNA, CDR2 YNFKEQ. CDR3 length: 17 residues.

The chain combines TRBV4-1 with TRBJ1-4, with D perhaps matching TRBD1 (5 bases). There are 16 residues in the CDR3. V lost 1 base and J 0 bases, leaving 9 bases between the germline ends. Germline V gene data show CDR1 as MGHRA and CDR2 as YSYEKL. CDR3 loop: CASSQVGASTNEKLFF. The CDR3 DNA reads TGCGCCAGCAGCCAAGTAGGGGCCTCAACTAATGAAAAACTGTTTTTT.

The rearrangement uses TRBV27 and TRBJ2-3; D is unresolved. This CDR3 region has 14 residues. Trimming cost V 2 bases and J 2 bases, with 8 bases left between them. Looked up from germline, CDR1 is MNHEY and CDR2 is SMNVEV (reference sequence). The CDR3 DNA reads as TGTGCCAGCAGTTTAGCAGGTAACACAGATACGCAGTATTTT. This codes for CASSLAGNTDTQYF.

J is TRBJ2-7 and V is TRBV11-1; 7 nucleotides line up with TRBD1. Germline V lookup: CDR1 SGHAT, CDR2 FQDESV (reference sequence). The V and J ends lost 5 bases and 2 bases, in that order; junction bases with no gene match: 9. The CDR3 consists of 15 residues. CDR3 protein: CASSGFRDRTYEQYF. The CDR3 DNA reads as TGTGCCAGCAGCGGGTTTAGGGACAGAACCTACGAGCAGTACTTC.

This sequence joins TRBV28 and TRBJ2-4, with 14 bases aligning to TRBD2. With 4 bases clipped from V and 0 bases from J, the junction kept 2 bases outside the gene matches. CDR3 length equals 17 residues. Germline V gene sequence: CDR1 MDHEN, CDR2 SYDVKM. The CDR3 here is CASSWGLAGVAKNIQYF. The CDR3, as DNA: TGTGCCAGCAGTTGGGGACTAGCGGGGGTAGCCAAAAACATTCAGTACTTC.

This rearrangement joins TRBV18 to TRBJ1-1, with unresolved D. The CDR3 contains 13 residues. From germline, CDR1 is KGHSH and CDR2 LQKENI. The ends were cut back, 6 bases at V and 2 bases at J, with 10 bases in the middle. CDR3 bases: TGTGCCAGCTCCCTTACTAGAAACACTGAAGCTTTCTTT. It translates to CASSLTRNTEAFF. Variable domain in full (rest from reference TRBV18 and TRBJ1-1): NAGVMQNPRHLVRRRGQEARLRCSPMKGHSHVYWYRQLPEEGLKFMVYLQKENIIDESGMPKERFSAEFPKEGPSILRIQQVVRGDSAAYFCASSLTRNTEAFFGQGTRLTVV.

In its sample, this clone was seen once. The gene calls are TRBV5-1 and TRBJ2-3; 7 bases line up with TRBD1. The CDR3 length is 14 residues. Germline assignment: CDR1 SGHRS and CDR2 YFSETQ. Trimming took 0 bases from V and 3 from J; bases not matched to a gene: 1. The CDR3, as DNA: TGCGCCAGCAGCTTGGGGACAGGAACAGATACGCAGTATTTT. It translates to CASSLGTGTDTQYF.

Only one count was recorded for this clone. This rearrangement joins TRBV19 to TRBJ2-7; D is unresolved. The germline gives CDR1 LNHDA, CDR2 SQIVND (reference sequence). With 5 bases removed from V and 1 base from J, the gap between germline ends came to 12 bases. The CDR3 totals 14 residues. CDR3 in DNA: TGTGCCAGTAGTGAGGTCGGCGCGTCCTACGAGCAGTACTTC. It specifies CASSEVGASYEQYF.

The V gene is TRBV12-5, the J gene TRBJ1-4; 7 nucleotides agree with TRBD1. Germline assignment: CDR1 LGHNT and CDR2 FRNRAP. V gave up 1 base and J gave up 5 bases; unmatched junction bases: 4. The CDR3 extends over 15 amino acids. The CDR3: CASGLAGTANEKLFF. CDR3 DNA: TGTGCTAGTGGTTTGGCCGGGACAGCGAATGAAAAACTGTTTTTT.

J is TRBJ2-7 and V is TRBV13; D is uncertain. Deletions cut 0 bases from V and 4 bases from J, with 13 bases between. The CDR3 is 15 residues long. The germline gives CDR1 PRHDT, CDR2 FYEKMQ (reference sequence). CDR3 bases: TGTGCCAGCAGCTTAGGCCTAGGGTTAGGGTACGAGCAGTACTTC. Amino acid sequence: CASSLGLGLGYEQYF. Filled out from reference TRBV13 and TRBJ2-7, the complete variable domain reads AAGVIQSPRHLIKEKRETATLKCYPIPRHDTVYWYQQGPGQDPQFLISFYEKMQSDKGSIPDRFSAQQFSDYHSELNMSSLELGDSALYFCASSLGLGLGYEQYFGPGTRLTVT.

The V call is TRBV7-9, the J call TRBJ2-1; the D is unclear. There are 12 residues in the CDR3. V was shortened by 0 bases and J by 8 bases, with 5 bases between the two germline ends. Germline V lookup: CDR1 SEHNR, CDR2 FQNEAQ (reference sequence). The CDR3 DNA sequence: TGTGCCAGCAGCTTAGCCCGAGATGAGCAGTTCTTC. Its translation is CASSLARDEQFF.

V gene TRBV2 combines with J gene TRBJ1-2; D is perhaps TRBD1 (5 bases). Germline V CDR1 and CDR2: SNHLY, FYNNEI. V dropped 1 base and J dropped 4 bases, with 13 bases sitting between them. This CDR3 region has 15 residues. The CDR3 DNA reads as TGTGCCAGCAGTGAAGAAGGCAGGGATTCCTATGGCTACACCTTC. Translation gives CASSEEGRDSYGYTF.

V and J are TRBV28 and TRBJ2-3; D possibly corresponds to TRBD2 (5 bases). This CDR3 has 15 amino acids. Trimming shortened V by 6 bases and J by 4 bases, and 17 bases separated the two germline ends. Germline CDR1 is MDHEN and CDR2 is SYDVKM. The CDR3: CASSRLRSAPDTQYF. CDR3 coding DNA: TGTGCCAGCAGCAGACTACGCTCAGCCCCAGATACGCAGTATTTT.

V and J are TRBV5-1 and TRBJ2-3, with D uncertain. The CDR3 consists of 14 residues. Trimming removed 2 bases from V and 4 bases from J, with 11 bases in between. Germline assignment: CDR1 SGHRS and CDR2 YFSETQ. The CDR3, as DNA: TGCGCCAGCAGCTTCTTACACTTCCCAGATACGCAGTATTTT. Protein sequence: CASSFLHFPDTQYF. The full variable domain, its missing parts supplied by reference TRBV5-1 and TRBJ2-3, is KAGVTQTPRYLIKTRGQQVTLSCSPISGHRSVSWYQQTPGQGLQFLFEYFSETQRNKGNFPGRFSGRQFSNSRSEMNVSTLELGDSALYLCASSFLHFPDTQYFGPGTRLTVL.

The rearrangement links TRBV27 to TRBJ2-1; a weak D match, TRBD2 (7 bases). V lost 9 bases, J lost 10 bases, and 22 bases lay in between. This CDR3 is built from 14 residues. Germline loops: CDR1 MNHEY, CDR2 SMNVEV (reference sequence). CDR3 DNA: TGTGCCAGTTGGGGGCTAGCGGCTATGGGGGAGCAGTTCTTC. Amino acid sequence: CASWGLAAMGEQFF.